The 20 T cell receptor beta chains below were found in one sample sequenced in a study of a mutant IDH1 vaccine in newly diagnosed glioma. No antigen has been assigned to these receptors. TCRdb's table, derived via immunoSEQ multiplex PCR, lists solely in-frame clones and lacks some. The sample lists around 30,000 clones, roughly 80% seen once, with roughly 7.1% in the top ten. Time point noted: week 35, safety follow-up. Vaccination used 300 ug of mutant IDH1 20-mer peptide per dose, with topical imiquimod. The sequences come from PBMCs, collected from a glioma patient whose treatment included an IDH1 peptide vaccine. The receptors shown here come from a woman aged 18-29 years with glioma.

The chain has TRBV7-8 and TRBJ2-7; 7 bases match TRBD2. Germline V gene data show CDR1 as SGHVS and CDR2 as FQNEAQ. Unmatched junction bases numbered 12, after V lost 4 bases and J lost 6 bases. The CDR3 is 15 residues long. CDR3 DNA sequence: TGTGCCAGCAGCTCCCGGACTAGTCAGCCTCTCGAGCAGTACTTC. Translated, it gives CASSSRTSQPLEQYF.

V gene TRBV19 combines with J gene TRBJ1-2; TRBD1 aligns across 7 bases. Trimming cost V 6 bases and J 10 bases; bases outside gene matches: 8. The CDR3 has 12 amino acids. Germline CDR1 and CDR2: LNHDA and SQIVND (reference sequence). The CDR3 protein is CASRDRKDLYTF. The CDR3 nucleotides are TGTGCCAGTAGGGACAGGAAAGACCTCTACACCTTC.

V gene TRBV25-1 combines with J gene TRBJ1-1; 9 bases line up with TRBD1. The CDR3 totals 17 residues. Unmatched junction bases numbered 10, after V lost 1 base and J lost 4 bases. Germline V gene data show CDR1 as MGHDK and CDR2 as SYGVNS. The CDR3 DNA is TGTGCCAGCAGTGAATTAGGGACAGGGTTAAAATTCACTGAAGCTTTCTTT. The encoded protein is CASSELGTGLKFTEAFF.

For the CDR3, the DNA is TGTGCCAGTAGCCAGGACAGGGGGCGTGATGAAGCTTTCTTT. It specifies CASSQDRGRDEAFF. The chain couples TRBV19 to TRBJ1-1, with 11 positions matching TRBD1. With 6 bases clipped from V and 7 bases from J, the junction kept 7 bases outside the gene matches. Per the germline V gene, CDR1 is LNHDA and CDR2 is SQIVND (reference sequence). The length of the CDR3 is 14 residues.

The rearrangement joins TRBV7-2 to TRBJ1-1; TRBD1 matches 11 bases. The trim removed 3 bases at V and 7 bases at J, leaving 4 bases unmatched. This CDR3 is built from 14 residues. The germline V gene has CDR1 SGHTA and CDR2 FQGNSA. CDR3 residues: CASSLGQGGFEAFF. DNA of the CDR3: TGTGCCAGCAGCTTGGGACAGGGGGGGTTTGAAGCTTTCTTT.

This chain uses TRBV7-9 with TRBJ2-1; D is ambiguous. The CDR3 contains 12 residues. CDR1 is SEHNR, CDR2 FQNEAQ, per germline (reference sequence). V lost 5 bases, J lost 3 bases, and 5 bases lay in between. As DNA, the CDR3 is TGTGCCAGCAGCATAATCTACAATGAGCAGTTCTTC. It specifies CASSIIYNEQFF. Together with reference TRBV7-9 and TRBJ2-1, the CDR3 gives the full variable domain: DTGVSQNPRHKITKRGQNVTFRCDPISEHNRLYWYRQTLGQGPEFLTYFQNEAQLEKSRLLSDRFSAERPKGSFSTLEIQRTEQGDSAMYLCASSIIYNEQFFGPGTRLTVL.

The V gene is TRBV11-2, the J gene TRBJ2-7, with 8 positions matching TRBD1. J lost 2 bases, V lost 7 bases, and 7 bases had no gene match. The germline V gene encodes CDR1 SGHAT and CDR2 FQNNGV. CDR3 length: 14 residues. DNA of the CDR3: TGTGCCAGCAACCACAGGACAGGGCCCTACGAGCAGTACTTC. It is translated as CASNHRTGPYEQYF.

This rearrangement joins TRBV4-3 to TRBJ2-1; D not certain. Trimming cost V 0 bases and J 14 bases, with 14 bases left between them. This CDR3 contains 13 residues. CDR1 is LGHNA and CDR2 is YSLEER in the germline V gene. The CDR3 coding sequence is TGCGCCAGCAGCCAAGAAGCTCGAGAGAAGAAGTTCTTC. Protein: CASSQEAREKKFF.

This clone was counted between two and nine times. The chain links TRBV7-6 to TRBJ2-7, with D maybe TRBD2 (6 bases). The germline V gene encodes CDR1 SGHVS and CDR2 FNYEAQ. The CDR3 length is 15 residues. Trimming removed 1 base at V and 2 bases at J, with 12 bases between. CDR3 amino acids: CASSLEASDTYEQYF. In DNA form, the CDR3 reads TGTGCCAGCAGCTTAGAGGCTAGCGATACCTACGAGCAGTACTTC.

The chain recombines TRBV30 with TRBJ1-2, with a tentative D call TRBD1 (6 bases). The CDR3 consists of 12 residues. The germline V gene encodes CDR1 GTSNPN and CDR2 SVGIG (reference sequence). The V end was cut by 1 base, the J end by 5 bases, with 8 bases between. The CDR3 coding sequence is TGTGCCTGGAGTGAGGGGGGGTATGGCTACACCTTC. Its translation is CAWSEGGYGYTF.

The chain combines TRBV5-6 with TRBJ1-3; D is unresolved. Trimming left V 0 bases short and J 2 bases short, with 9 bases between. CDR1 is SGHDT and CDR2 is YYEEEE in the germline V gene. The CDR3 has 15 residues. CDR3 amino acids: CASSLDEGPGNTIYF. The CDR3 nucleotides read TGTGCCAGCAGCTTGGACGAAGGCCCTGGAAACACCATATATTTT.

This clone showed up just once. The rearrangement joins TRBV28 to TRBJ2-2; 8 bases match TRBD1. The CDR3 totals 16 residues. Looked up from germline, CDR1 is MDHEN and CDR2 is SYDVKM. Germline trimming cut 7 bases from V and 4 bases from J; bases unmatched to any gene: 11. The CDR3 DNA follows: TGTGCCAGCAACCCTTATCAGGGGGCGAGCACCGGGGAGCTGTTTTTT. Encoded protein: CASNPYQGASTGELFF. The whole variable domain, remainder taken from reference TRBV28 and TRBJ2-2, is DVKVTQSSRYLVKRTGEKVFLECVQDMDHENMFWYRQDPGLGLRLIYFSYDVKMKEKGDIPEGYSVSREKKERFSLILESASTNQTSMYLCASNPYQGASTGELFFGEGSRLTVL.

Worth noting for this clone: At one of its ends the junction is not consistent with the germline gene, which may arise from a read error. This chain links TRBV7-6 with TRBJ2-3, with 8 bases lining up with TRBD2. The CDR3 consists of 15 residues. Germline V lookup: CDR1 SGHVS, CDR2 FNYEAQ. The CDR3 DNA is TGTGCCAGCAGCGTAGCGGGGAGGCCCTCAGATACGCAGTATTTT. This encodes CASSVAGRPSDTQYF.

The genes are TRBV9 and TRBJ2-7, with D hard to call. This CDR3 spans 13 amino acids. The ends were cut back, 3 bases at V and 6 bases at J, with 13 bases in the middle. From germline, CDR1 is SGDLS and CDR2 YYNGEE. The CDR3 spells CASSAVEMTEQYF. Here the CDR3 DNA reads TGTGCCAGCAGCGCCGTAGAAATGACCGAGCAGTACTTC.

In this sample, this clone turned up a few times. V usage is TRBV25-1 and J usage is TRBJ1-1; the D is unclear. CDR3 length: 15 amino acids. V was trimmed by 3 bases and J by 4 bases, leaving 15 bases between them. The germline V gene encodes CDR1 MGHDK and CDR2 SYGVNS. The CDR3 coding sequence is TGTGCCAGCAGTGACGTTTCTCCGACGGGCACTGAAGCTTTCTTT. This gives the protein CASSDVSPTGTEAFF.

The gene calls are TRBV2 and TRBJ2-1; no firm D call. The CDR3 totals 12 residues. V gave up 5 bases and J gave up 5 bases, with 7 bases separating them. Germline lookup yields CDR1 SNHLY and CDR2 FYNNEI. This CDR3 reads CASSLGHNEQFF. The CDR3 region has the DNA TGTGCCAGCAGTTTGGGCCACAATGAGCAGTTCTTC.

This chain connects TRBV10-2 to TRBJ1-1; no definite D call. CDR3 length equals 14 residues. Germline CDR1 WSHSY, CDR2 SAAADI. V was pared by 3 bases and J by 0 bases, with 8 bases between. The CDR3 DNA sequence: TGCGCCAGCAGTGAAAGAGCAATGAACACTGAAGCTTTCTTT. It encodes CASSERAMNTEAFF.

This clone showed up just a few times. This chain uses TRBV5-1 with TRBJ1-4; 8 nucleotides align to TRBD1. The V gene end was trimmed by 4 bases and the J gene end by 3 bases; junction bases not matched to a gene: 5. Germline V gene data show CDR1 as SGHRS and CDR2 as YFSETQ. The CDR3 is 15 amino acids. CDR3 in amino acids: CASSTWTGPNEKLFF. The CDR3 nucleotides read TGCGCCAGCAGCACCTGGACAGGGCCTAATGAAAAACTGTTTTTT.

This chain connects TRBV6-6 to TRBJ2-6; 7 bases agree with TRBD1. Germline V CDR1 and CDR2: MNHNY, SVGAGI (reference sequence). This CDR3 spans 12 amino acids. V shed 10 bases and J 13 bases; nucleotides not matched to a gene: 10. This chain's CDR3 is CATKLTGNVLTF. CDR3 DNA sequence: TGTGCCACGAAGTTGACAGGGAATGTCCTGACTTTC.

The chain links TRBV2 to TRBJ1-3; D gene ambiguous. V was shortened by 9 bases and J by 0 bases, with 15 bases between the two germline ends. The V gene's germline CDR1 is SNHLY and CDR2 FYNNEI. The length of the CDR3 is 15 residues. The CDR3 region is CARGGRHSSGNTIYF. The CDR3, as DNA: TGTGCCAGGGGTGGGCGGCACAGCTCTGGAAACACCATATATTTT.